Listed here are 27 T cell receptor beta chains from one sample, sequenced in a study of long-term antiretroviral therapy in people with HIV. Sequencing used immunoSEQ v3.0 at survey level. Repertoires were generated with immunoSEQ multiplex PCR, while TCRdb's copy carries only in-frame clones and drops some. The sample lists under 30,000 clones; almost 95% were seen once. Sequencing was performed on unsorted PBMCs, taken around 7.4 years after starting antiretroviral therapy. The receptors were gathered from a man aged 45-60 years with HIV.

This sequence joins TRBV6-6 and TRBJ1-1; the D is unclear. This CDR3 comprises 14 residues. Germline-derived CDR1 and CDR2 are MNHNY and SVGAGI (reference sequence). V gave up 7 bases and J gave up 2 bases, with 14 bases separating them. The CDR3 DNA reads TGTGCCAGCACTGAGGGCGTTTCTAACACTGAAGCTTTCTTT. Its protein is CASTEGVSNTEAFF.

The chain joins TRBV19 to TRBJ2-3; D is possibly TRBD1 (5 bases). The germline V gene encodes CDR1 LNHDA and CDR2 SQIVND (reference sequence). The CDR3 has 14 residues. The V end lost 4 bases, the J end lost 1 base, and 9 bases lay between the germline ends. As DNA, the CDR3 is TGTGCCAGTAGTACTACGACAGGCACAGATACGCAGTATTTT. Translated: CASSTTTGTDTQYF.

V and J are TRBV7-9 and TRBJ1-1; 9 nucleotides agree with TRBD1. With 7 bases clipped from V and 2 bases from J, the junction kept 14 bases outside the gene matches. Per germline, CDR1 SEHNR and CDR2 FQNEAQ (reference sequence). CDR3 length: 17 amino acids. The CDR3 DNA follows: TGTGCCAGCACCAACCGGGACAGGGACAATGAAAACACTGAAGCTTTCTTT. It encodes CASTNRDRDNENTEAFF.

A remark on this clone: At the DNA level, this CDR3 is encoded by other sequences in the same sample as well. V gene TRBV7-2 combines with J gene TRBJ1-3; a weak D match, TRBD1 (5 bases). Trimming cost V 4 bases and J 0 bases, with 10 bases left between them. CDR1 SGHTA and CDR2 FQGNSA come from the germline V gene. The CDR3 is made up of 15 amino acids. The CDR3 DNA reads TGTGCCAGCAGCTCAGGGCCAAACTCTGGAAACACCATATATTTT. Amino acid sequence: CASSSGPNSGNTIYF.

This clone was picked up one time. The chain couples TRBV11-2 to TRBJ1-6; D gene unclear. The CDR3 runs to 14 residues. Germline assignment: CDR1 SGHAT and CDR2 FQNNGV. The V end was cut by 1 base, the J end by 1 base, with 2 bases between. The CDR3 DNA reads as TGTGCCAGCAGCTTAGGGTCCTATAATTCACCCCTCCACTTT. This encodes CASSLGSYNSPLHF.

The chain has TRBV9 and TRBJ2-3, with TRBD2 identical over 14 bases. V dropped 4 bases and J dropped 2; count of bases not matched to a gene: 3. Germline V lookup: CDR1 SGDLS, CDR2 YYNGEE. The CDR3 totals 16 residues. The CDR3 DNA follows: TGTGCCAGCAGCCCGACTAGCGGGGGGGCCACAGATACGCAGTATTTT. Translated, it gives CASSPTSGGATDTQYF. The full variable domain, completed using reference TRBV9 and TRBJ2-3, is DSGVTQTPKHLITATGQRVTLRCSPRSGDLSVYWYQQSLDQGLQFLIQYYNGEERAKGNILERFSAQQFPDLHSELNLSSLELGDSALYFCASSPTSGGATDTQYFGPGTRLTVL.

The CDR3 loop reads CASSQDQGASGGRSSYEQYF. In nucleotides, the CDR3 is TGCGCCAGCAGCCAAGATCAAGGGGCTAGCGGGGGGCGTAGCTCCTACGAGCAGTACTTC. V gene TRBV4-1 combines with J gene TRBJ2-7, with 11 bases matching TRBD2. Germline V gene lookup returns CDR1 MGHRA and CDR2 YSYEKL. CDR3 size: 20 residues. V trimming: 0 bases; J trimming: 0 bases; junction bases outside the gene matches: 13.

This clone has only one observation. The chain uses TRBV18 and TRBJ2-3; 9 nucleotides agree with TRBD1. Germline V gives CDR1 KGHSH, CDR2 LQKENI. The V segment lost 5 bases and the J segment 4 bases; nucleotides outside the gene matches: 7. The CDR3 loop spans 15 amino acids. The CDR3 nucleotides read TGTGCCAGCTCATTCGACAGGGGGAACGCAGATACGCAGTATTTT. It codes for CASSFDRGNADTQYF. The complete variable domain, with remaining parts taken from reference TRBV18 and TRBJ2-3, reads NAGVMQNPRHLVRRRGQEARLRCSPMKGHSHVYWYRQLPEEGLKFMVYLQKENIIDESGMPKERFSAEFPKEGPSILRIQQVVRGDSAAYFCASSFDRGNADTQYFGPGTRLTVL.

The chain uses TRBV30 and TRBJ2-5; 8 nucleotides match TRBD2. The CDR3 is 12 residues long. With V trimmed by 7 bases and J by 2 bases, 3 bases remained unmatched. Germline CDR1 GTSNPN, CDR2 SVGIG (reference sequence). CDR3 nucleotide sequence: TGTGCCTCGTTAGCGGGGCAAGAGACCCAGTACTTC. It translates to CASLAGQETQYF. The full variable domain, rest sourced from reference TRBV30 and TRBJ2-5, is SQTIHQWPATLVQPVGSPLSLECTVEGTSNPNLYWYRQAAGRGLQLLFYSVGIGQISSEVPQNLSASRPQDRQFILSSKKLLLSDSGFYLCASLAGQETQYFGPGTRLLVL.

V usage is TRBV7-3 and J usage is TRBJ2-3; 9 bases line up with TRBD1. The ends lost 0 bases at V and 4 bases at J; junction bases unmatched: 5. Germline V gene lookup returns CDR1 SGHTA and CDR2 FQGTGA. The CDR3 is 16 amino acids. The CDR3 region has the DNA TGTGCCAGCAGCTTAACCGGGACAGGGCTGGCAGATACGCAGTATTTT. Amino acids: CASSLTGTGLADTQYF. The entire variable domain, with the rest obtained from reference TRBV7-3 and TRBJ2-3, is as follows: GAGVSQTPSNKVTEKGKYVELRCDPISGHTALYWYRQSLGQGPEFLIYFQGTGAADDSGLPNDRFFAVRPEGSVSTLKIQRTERGDSAVYLCASSLTGTGLADTQYFGPGTRLTVL.

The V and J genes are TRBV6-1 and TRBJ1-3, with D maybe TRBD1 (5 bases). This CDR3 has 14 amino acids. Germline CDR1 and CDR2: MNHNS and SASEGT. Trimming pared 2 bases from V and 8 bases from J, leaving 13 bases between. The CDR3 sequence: CASSESWGKDTIYF. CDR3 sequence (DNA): TGTGCCAGCAGTGAATCTTGGGGGAAGGACACCATATATTTT.

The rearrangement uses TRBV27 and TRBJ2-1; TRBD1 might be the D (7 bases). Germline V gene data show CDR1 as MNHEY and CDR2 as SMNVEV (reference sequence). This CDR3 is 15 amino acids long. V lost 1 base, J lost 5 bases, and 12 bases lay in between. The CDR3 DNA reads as TGTGCCAGCAGTTTATTGACAGGGAGGAACAATGAGCAGTTCTTC. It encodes CASSLLTGRNNEQFF.

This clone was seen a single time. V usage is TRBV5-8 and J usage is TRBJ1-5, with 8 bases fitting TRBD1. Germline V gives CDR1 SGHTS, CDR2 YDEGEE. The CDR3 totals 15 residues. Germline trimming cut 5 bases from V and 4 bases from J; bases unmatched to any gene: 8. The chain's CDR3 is CASRPDRDRNQPQHF. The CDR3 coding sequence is TGTGCCAGCAGGCCGGACAGGGACCGTAATCAGCCCCAGCATTTT.

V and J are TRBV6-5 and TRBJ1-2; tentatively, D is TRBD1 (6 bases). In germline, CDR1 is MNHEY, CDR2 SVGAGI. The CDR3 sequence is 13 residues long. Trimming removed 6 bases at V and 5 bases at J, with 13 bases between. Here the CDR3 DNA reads TGTGCCAGCAGCCTCGGGGGCGGGTATGGCTACACCTTC. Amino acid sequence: CASSLGGGYGYTF.

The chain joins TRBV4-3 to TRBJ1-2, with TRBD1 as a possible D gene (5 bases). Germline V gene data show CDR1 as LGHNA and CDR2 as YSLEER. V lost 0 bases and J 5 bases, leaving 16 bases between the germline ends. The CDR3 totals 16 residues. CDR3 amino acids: CASSQDPMTAPYGYTF. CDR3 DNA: TGCGCCAGCAGCCAAGATCCCATGACAGCTCCATATGGCTACACCTTC.

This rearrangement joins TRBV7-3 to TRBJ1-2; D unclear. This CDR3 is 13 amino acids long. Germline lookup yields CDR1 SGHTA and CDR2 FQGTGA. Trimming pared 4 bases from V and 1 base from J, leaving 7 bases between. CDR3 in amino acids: CASSYGSNYGYTF. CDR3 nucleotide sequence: TGTGCCAGCAGCTACGGAAGTAACTATGGCTACACCTTC. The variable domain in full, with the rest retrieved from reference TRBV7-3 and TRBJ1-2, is GAGVSQTPSNKVTEKGKYVELRCDPISGHTALYWYRQSLGQGPEFLIYFQGTGAADDSGLPNDRFFAVRPEGSVSTLKIQRTERGDSAVYLCASSYGSNYGYTFGSGTRLTVV.

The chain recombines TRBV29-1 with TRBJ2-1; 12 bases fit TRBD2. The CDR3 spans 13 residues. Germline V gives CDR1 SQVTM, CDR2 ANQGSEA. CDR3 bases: TGCAGTTCCCTAGCGGGGGGGCGTGGTGAGCAGTTCTTC. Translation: CSSLAGGRGEQFF.

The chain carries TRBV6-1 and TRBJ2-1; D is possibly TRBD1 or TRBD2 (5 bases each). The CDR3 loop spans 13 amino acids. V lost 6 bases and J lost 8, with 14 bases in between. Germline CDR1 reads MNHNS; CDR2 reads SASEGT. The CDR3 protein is CASSRGPIDEQFF. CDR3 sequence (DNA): TGTGCCAGCAGCCGGGGACCAATCGATGAGCAGTTCTTC.

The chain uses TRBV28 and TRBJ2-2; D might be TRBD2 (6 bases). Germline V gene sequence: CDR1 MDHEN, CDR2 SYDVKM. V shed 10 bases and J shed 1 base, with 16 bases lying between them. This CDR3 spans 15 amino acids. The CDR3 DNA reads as TGTGCCATCGGGACTTTGCCGATGAACACCGGGGAGCTGTTTTTT. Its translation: CAIGTLPMNTGELFF.

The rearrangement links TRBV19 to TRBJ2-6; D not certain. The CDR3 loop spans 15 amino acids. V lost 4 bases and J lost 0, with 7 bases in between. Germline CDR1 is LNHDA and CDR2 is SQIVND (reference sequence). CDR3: CASSTSPSGANVLTF. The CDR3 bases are TGTGCCAGTAGTACTAGTCCCTCTGGGGCCAACGTCCTGACTTTC.

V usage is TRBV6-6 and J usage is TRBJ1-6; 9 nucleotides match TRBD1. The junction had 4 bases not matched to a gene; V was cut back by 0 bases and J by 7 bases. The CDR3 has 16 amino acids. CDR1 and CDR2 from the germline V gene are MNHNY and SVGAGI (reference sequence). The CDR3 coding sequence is TGTGCCAGCAGTTACTCGTTAGACAGGGGGAATTCACCCCTCCACTTT. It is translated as CASSYSLDRGNSPLHF.

The CDR3, as DNA: TGTGCCAGCAGCGTTAACAGGGACACTGAAGCTTTCTTT. It encodes CASSVNRDTEAFF. This chain joins TRBV14 and TRBJ1-1, with a weak D call TRBD1 (6 bases). The germline V and J ends were trimmed by 5 bases and 3 bases, with 10 bases remaining between them. The CDR3 is made up of 13 amino acids. Germline CDR1 and CDR2: SGHDN and FVKESK.

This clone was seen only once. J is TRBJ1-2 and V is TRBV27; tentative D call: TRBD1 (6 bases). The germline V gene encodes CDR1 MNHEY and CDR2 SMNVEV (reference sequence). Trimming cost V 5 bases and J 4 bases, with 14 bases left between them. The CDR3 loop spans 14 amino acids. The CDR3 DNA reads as TGTGCCAGCAGTACCCACAGGGCCTCCTATGGCTACACCTTC. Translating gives CASSTHRASYGYTF.

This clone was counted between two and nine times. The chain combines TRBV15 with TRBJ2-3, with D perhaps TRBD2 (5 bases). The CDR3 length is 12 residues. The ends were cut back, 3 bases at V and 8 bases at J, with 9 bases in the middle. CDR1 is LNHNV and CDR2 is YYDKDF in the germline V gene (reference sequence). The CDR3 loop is CATSRGSGTQYF. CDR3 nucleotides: TGTGCCACCAGCAGGGGAAGCGGTACGCAGTATTTT.

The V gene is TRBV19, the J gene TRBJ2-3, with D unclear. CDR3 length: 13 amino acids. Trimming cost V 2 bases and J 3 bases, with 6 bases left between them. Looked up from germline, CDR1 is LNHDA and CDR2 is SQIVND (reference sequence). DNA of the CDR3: TGTGCCAGTAGTATAAGAGAGACAGATACGCAGTATTTT. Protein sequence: CASSIRETDTQYF.

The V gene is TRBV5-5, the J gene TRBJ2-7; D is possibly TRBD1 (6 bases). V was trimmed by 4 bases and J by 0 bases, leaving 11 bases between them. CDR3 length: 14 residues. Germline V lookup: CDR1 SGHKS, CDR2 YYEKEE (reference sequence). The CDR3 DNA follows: TGTGCCAGCAGCCCAGACAGGACCTCCTACGAGCAGTACTTC. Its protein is CASSPDRTSYEQYF.

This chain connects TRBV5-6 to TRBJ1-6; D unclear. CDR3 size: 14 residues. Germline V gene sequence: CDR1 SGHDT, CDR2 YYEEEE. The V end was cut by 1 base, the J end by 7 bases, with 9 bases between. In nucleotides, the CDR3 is TGTGCCAGCAGCTTGTTAGCGGGGAATTCACCCCTCCACTTT. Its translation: CASSLLAGNSPLHF.